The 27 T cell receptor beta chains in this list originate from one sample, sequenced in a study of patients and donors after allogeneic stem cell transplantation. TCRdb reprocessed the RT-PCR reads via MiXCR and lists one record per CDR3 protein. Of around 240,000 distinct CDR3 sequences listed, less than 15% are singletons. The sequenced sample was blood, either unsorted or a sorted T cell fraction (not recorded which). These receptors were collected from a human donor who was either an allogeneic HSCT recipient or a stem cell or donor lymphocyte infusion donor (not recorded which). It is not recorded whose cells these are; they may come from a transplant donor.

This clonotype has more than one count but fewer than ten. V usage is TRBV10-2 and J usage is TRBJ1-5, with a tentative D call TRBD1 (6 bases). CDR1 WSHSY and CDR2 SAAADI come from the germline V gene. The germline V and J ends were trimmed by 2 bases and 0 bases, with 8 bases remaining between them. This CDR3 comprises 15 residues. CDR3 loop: CASSEPGASNQPQHF. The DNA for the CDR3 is TGCGCCAGCAGTGAGCCGGGGGCTAGCAATCAGCCCCAGCATTTT.

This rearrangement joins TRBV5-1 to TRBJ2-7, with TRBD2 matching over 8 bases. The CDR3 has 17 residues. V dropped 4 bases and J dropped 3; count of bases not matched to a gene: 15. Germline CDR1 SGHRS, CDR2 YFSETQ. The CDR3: CASSPLGSGRSNYEQYF. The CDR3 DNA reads TGCGCCAGCAGCCCCCTCGGGAGCGGGAGATCCAACTACGAGCAGTACTTC.

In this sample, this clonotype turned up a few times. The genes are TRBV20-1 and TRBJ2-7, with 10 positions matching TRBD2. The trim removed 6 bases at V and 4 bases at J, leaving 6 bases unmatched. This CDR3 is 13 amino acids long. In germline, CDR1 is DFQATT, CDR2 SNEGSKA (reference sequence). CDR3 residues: CSAIGLAAYEQYF. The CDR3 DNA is TGCAGTGCGATCGGACTAGCGGCTTACGAGCAGTACTTC.

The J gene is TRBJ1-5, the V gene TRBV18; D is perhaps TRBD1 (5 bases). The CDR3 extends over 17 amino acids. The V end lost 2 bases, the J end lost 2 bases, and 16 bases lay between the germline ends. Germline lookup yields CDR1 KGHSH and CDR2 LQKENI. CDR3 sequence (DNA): TGTGCCAGCTCACCAGGTACGGGTAGCAGGGGCAATCAGCCCCAGCATTTT. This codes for CASSPGTGSRGNQPQHF.

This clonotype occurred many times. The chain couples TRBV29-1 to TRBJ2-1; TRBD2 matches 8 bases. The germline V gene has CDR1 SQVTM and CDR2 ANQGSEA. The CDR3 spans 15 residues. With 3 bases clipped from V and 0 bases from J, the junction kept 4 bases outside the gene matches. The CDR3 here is CSVESSGSSYNEQFF. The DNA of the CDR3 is TGCAGCGTTGAGTCGAGCGGGAGCTCCTACAATGAGCAGTTCTTC.

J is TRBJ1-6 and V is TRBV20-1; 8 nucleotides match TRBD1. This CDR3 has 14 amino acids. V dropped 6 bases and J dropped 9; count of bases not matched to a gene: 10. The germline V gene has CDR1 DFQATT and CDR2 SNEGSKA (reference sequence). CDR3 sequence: CSAGRTGMGSPLHF. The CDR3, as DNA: TGCAGTGCCGGCAGGACAGGGATGGGTTCACCCCTCCACTTT.

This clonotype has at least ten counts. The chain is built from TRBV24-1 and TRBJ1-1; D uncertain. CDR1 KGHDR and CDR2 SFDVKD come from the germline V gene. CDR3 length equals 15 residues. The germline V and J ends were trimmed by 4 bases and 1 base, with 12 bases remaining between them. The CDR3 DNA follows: TGTGCCACCAGTGAAGGAGGACGGAAGAACACTGAAGCTTTCTTT. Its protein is CATSEGGRKNTEAFF.

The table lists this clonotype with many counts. The CDR3, as DNA: TGTGCCAGCAGTTACAACCTGGGGGGCGATGGCTACACCTTC. This sequence encodes CASSYNLGGDGYTF. The chain joins TRBV6-5 to TRBJ1-2, with D maybe TRBD1 (6 bases). Germline loops: CDR1 MNHEY, CDR2 SVGAGI. The CDR3 extends over 14 amino acids. V lost 2 bases and J lost 6, with 13 bases in between.

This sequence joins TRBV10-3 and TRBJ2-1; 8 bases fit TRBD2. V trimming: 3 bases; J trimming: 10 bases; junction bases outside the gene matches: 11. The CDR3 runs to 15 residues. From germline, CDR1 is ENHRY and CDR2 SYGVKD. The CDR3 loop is CAISEAVAGGGEQFF. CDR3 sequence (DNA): TGTGCCATCAGTGAAGCGGTGGCCGGGGGGGGAGAGCAGTTCTTC.

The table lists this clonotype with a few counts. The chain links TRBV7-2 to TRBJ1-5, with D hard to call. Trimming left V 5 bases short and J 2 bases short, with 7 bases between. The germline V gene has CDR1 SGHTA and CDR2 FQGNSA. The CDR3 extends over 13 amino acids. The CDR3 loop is CASSVSGNQPQHF. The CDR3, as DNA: TGTGCCAGCAGCGTTTCTGGCAATCAGCCCCAGCATTTT.

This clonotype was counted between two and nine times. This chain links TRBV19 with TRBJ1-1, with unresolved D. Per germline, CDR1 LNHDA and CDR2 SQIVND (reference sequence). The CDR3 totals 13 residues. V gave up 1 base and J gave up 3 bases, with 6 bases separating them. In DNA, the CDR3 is TGTGCCAGTAGTATAGGCCGGCACACTGAAGCTTTCTTT. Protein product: CASSIGRHTEAFF.

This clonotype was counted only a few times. CDR3 loop: CSVLLAASTDTQYF. The CDR3 DNA sequence: TGCAGTGTATTACTAGCGGCTAGCACAGATACGCAGTATTTT. The chain carries TRBV20-1 and TRBJ2-3, with 8 nucleotides matching TRBD2. Germline loops: CDR1 DFQATT, CDR2 SNEGSKA (reference sequence). V lost 7 bases and J lost 0; bases outside the gene matches: 6. This CDR3 has 14 residues.

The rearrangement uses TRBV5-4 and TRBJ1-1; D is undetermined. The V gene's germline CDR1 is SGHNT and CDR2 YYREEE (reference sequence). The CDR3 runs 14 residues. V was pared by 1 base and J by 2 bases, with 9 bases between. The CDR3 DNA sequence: TGTGCCAGCAGCTTGAACAGCATCAACACTGAAGCTTTCTTT. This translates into CASSLNSINTEAFF.

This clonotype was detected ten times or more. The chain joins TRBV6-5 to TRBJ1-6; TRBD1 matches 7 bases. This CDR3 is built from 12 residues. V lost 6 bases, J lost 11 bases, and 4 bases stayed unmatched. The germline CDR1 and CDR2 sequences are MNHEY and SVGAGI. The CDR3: CASRDRVTPLHF. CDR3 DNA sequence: TGTGCCAGCAGAGACAGGGTTACACCCCTCCACTTT.

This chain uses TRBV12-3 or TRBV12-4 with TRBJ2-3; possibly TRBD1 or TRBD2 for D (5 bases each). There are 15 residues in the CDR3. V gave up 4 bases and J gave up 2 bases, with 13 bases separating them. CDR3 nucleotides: TGTGCCAGCAGTTCCTCGGGGCTAAACACAGATACGCAGTATTTT. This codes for CASSSSGLNTDTQYF.

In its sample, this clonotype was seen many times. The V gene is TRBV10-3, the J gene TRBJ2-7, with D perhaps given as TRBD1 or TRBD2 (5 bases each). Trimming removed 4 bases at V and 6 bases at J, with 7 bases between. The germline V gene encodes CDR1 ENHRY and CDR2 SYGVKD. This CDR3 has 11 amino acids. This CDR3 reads CAISVGVEQYF. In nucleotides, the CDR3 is TGTGCCATCAGTGTGGGGGTCGAGCAGTACTTC.

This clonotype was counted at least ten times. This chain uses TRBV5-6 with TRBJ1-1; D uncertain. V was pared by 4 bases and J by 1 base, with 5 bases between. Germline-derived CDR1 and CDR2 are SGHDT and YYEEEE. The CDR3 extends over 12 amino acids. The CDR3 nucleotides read TGTGCCAGCAGCCTGCCGAACACTGAAGCTTTCTTT. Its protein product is CASSLPNTEAFF.

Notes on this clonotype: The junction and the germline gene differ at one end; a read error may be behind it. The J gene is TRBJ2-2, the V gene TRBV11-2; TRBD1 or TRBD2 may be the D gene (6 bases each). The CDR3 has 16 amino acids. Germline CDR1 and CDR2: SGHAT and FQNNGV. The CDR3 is CACSLEGGTHTGELFF. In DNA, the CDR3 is TGTGCCTGCAGCTTAGAGGGGGGCACTCACACCGGGGAGCTGTTTTTT.

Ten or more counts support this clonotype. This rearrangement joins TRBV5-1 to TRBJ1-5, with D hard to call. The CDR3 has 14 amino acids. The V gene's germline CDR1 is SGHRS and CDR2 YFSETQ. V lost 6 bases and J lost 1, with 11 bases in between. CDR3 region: CASKEGMSNQPQHF. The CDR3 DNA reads TGCGCCAGCAAGGAAGGGATGAGCAATCAGCCCCAGCATTTT.

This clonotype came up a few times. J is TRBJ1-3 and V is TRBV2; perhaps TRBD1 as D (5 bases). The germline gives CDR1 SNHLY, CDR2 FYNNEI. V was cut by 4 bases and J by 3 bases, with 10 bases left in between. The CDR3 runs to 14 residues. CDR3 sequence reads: CASSAPTVGNTIYF. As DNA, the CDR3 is TGTGCCAGCAGTGCCCCGACAGTTGGAAACACCATATATTTT.

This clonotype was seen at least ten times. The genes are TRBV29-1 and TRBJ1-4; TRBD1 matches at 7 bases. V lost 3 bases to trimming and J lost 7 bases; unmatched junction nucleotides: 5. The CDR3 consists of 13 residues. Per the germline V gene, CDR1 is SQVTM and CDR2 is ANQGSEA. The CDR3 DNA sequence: TGCAGCGTTGAGGACAGGAATGGTGAAAAACTGTTTTTT. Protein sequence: CSVEDRNGEKLFF.

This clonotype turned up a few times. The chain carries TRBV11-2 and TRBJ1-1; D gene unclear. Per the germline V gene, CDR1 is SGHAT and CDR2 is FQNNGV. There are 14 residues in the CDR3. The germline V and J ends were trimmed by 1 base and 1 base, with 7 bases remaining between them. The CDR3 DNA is TGTGCCAGCAGCTTAGGTGTGAGGAACACTGAAGCTTTCTTT. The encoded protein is CASSLGVRNTEAFF.

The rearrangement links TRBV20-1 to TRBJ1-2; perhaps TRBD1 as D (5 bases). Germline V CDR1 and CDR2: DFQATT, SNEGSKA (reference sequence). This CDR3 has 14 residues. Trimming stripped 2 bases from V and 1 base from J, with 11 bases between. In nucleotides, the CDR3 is TGCAGTGCTAGACCCGGGACGGGTAACTATGGCTACACCTTC. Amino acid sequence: CSARPGTGNYGYTF.

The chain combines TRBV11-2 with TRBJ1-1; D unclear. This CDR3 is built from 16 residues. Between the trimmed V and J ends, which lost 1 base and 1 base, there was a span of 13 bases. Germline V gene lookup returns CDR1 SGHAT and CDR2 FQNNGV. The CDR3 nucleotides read TGTGCCAGCAGCTTAGCCCGATCAGGCAGGAACACTGAAGCTTTCTTT. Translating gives CASSLARSGRNTEAFF.

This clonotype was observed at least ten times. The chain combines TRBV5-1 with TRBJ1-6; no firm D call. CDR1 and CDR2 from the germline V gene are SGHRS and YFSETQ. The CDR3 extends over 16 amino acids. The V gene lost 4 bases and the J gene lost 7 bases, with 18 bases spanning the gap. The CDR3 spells CASSPQTLGWNSPLHF. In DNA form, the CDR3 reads TGCGCCAGCAGCCCGCAAACCCTGGGATGGAATTCACCCCTCCACTTT.

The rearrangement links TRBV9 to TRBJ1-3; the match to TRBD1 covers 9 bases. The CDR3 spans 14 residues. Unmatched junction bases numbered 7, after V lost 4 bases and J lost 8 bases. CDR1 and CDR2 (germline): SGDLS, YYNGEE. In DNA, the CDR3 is TGTGCCAGCAGCTCCCTCGACAGGGGGGACACCATATATTTT. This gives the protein CASSSLDRGDTIYF.

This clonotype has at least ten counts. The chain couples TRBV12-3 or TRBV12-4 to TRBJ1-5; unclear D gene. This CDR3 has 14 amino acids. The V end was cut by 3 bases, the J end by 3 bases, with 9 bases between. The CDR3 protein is CASSFEGVNQPQHF. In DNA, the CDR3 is TGTGCCAGCAGTTTCGAAGGTGTCAATCAGCCCCAGCATTTT.